This T cell receptor (beta chain) is drawn from a study of shared clonotypes between healthy human individuals (TCRdb year 2020). With respect to the entire study: The cohort included three men and a couple of women between 18 and 49 years of age. Different laboratories and diverse techniques were used to prepare libraries and sequence TCR repertoires, to increase sequencing depth and limit assay-specific biases. For each donor, three plates each were used for CD4 naive and CD4 memory, two plates were used for CD8 naive, and one plate was used for CD8 memory. Blood TCR repertoires of a handful of healthy adults were deeply sequenced to estimate repertoire size and the extent of clonotype sharing between individuals. Leukapheresis yielded between about 0.85 and 10 billion PBMCs per donor. The investigation overall reported the following: Sharing across several donors was observed for approximately 5% of naive CD4, over 3% of naive CD8, 2% to 2.5% of memory CD4, and around 0.42% of memory CD8 clonotypes. Even with the large sequencing depth, rarefaction of the sorted-subset datasets indicated that sequencing was incomplete. Larger estimated clonotype richness was generally found for naive subsets than for memory subsets. Pairwise subsampling indicated that sequencing depth was expected to affect the degree of clonotype sharing among donors. Compared with non-shared clonotypes, the clonotypes found in all four sorted-subset donors had higher generation probabilities. The genetic and exposure-history diversity represented was limited by the small number of donors. Only blood was sampled, and tissue TCR repertoires likely differ from those in blood.

Using the deep immunoSEQ assay, TCR CDR3 regions were amplified from genomic DNA by multiplex PCR. Extracted genomic DNA from each cell subset was spread evenly across all wells of several immunoSEQ 96-well plates, with each plate serving as a replicate. For sorted subsets, approximately 200 ng of genomic DNA, equivalent to some 30,000 T cell genomes, went into each replicate PCR. Purified libraries were measured with a Qubit 3.0 fluorometer, size-checked on a Bioanalyzer 2100, and measured again with the KAPA Library Quantification kit. Every immunoSEQ 96-well plate was sequenced on a dedicated single-read 150-cycle Illumina NextSeq 550 flow cell. The authors' pipeline ran thus. Because the immunoSEQ output included only junctional sequences and no quality scores, the filtering could not be the same as the filtering used for full-length reads. Sequences were annotated with PyIR, a Python wrapper for IgBLAST v1.9, using IMGT germline references to assign V/J genes and CDR3. Reads were removed for weak V/J assignments (E-value above 1e-6), missing CDR3, stop codons, out-of-frame junctions, or ambiguous translated residues. V3J clonotypes were defined by identical inferred V gene, J gene, and CDR3 amino acid sequence. Percentage overlap between repertoires was computed as shared unique clonotypes divided by the size of the smaller repertoire. Three approaches were used to assess repertoire richness: RTK rarefaction, the Chao1 estimator, and Recon v2.1 estimates of unobserved clonotypes. Generation probabilities for all TCRbeta clonotypes obtained by the gDNA method from a handful of donors were computed using OLGA. TCRdb took this table from immuneACCESS and kept in-frame rearrangements with V and J called. Such tables lack part of the clones; where checked against another copy, unresolved V genes explain under half of the gap, and the rest is unexplained. V and J calls plus clone size are reproduced from that table; the DNA served to infer D and trimming. The sample yields some 2.1 million clones; less than 95% were counted once. The ten largest clonotypes hold 0.9% to 1.3% of the sample.

For the CD8 naive samples, CD45RO-negative cells were positively selected for CCR7, yielding a CD45RA+CCR7+ population from which TemRA cells were excluded. The donors were healthy, HIV-negative adults with no recently reported acute infections or vaccinations. All donors were Caucasian adults living in Nashville, Tennessee, USA. After blood collection by leukapheresis, PBMCs were isolated using Ficoll-Histopaque density gradient centrifugation and then cryopreserved in the vapor phase of liquid nitrogen. Analytical flow cytometry was used to check the purity and quantity of each magnetically sorted T cell population. Genomic DNA was isolated from each sorted fraction and quantified by UV absorbance on a Nanodrop 2000c. Turning to this clone: What antigen it recognizes has not been identified. There are no base qualities to consult, and no much larger clone falls within one base.

This clonotype was sampled from a man aged 18 to 35 in good health. The sequencing input was naive CD8+ T cells sorted from blood. This sample's cell subset or site label indicates: CD45RA+CCR7+.

The encoded CDR3 is CASSYGKYNEQFF. The DNA sequence is TGTGCCAGCAGTTACGGGAAATACAATGAGCAGTTCTTC. The chain joins TRBV6-5 to TRBJ2-1, with the D gene too uncertain to name. Trimming costs V 2 bases and J 4 bases, and their ends lie 6 bases apart. The germline V gene gives CDR1 as MNHEY and CDR2 as SVGAGI. Including the terminal cysteine and phenylalanine, the CDR3 comprises 13 residues. Only the CDR3 portion is preserved as DNA: 39 bases, with reading frame beginning at the first base.